A single sample gave rise to the 16 T cell receptor beta chains below, sequenced in a study of CD8+ T cells in alopecia areata. Sequencing used cDNA as its template, made by extracting RNA and reverse transcribing it. Sequencing used immunoSEQ multiplex PCR; TCRdb keeps in-frame clones, though not all of them. The sample records around 120,000 clones, about 61% being singletons. Described treatment: oral pan-JAK inhibitor, 5-10 mg twice daily. This sample comprised CD8+ T cells sorted from blood, obtained at week 4, from a patient treated with tofacitinib. The receptors originated from a human donor with alopecia areata.

This chain connects TRBV6-5 to TRBJ1-1; the D is unclear. The germline V gene has CDR1 MNHEY and CDR2 SVGAGI. Trimming pared 0 bases from V and 1 base from J, leaving 9 bases between. The CDR3 contains 15 residues. This chain's CDR3 is CASSYSSKGNTEAFF. The CDR3 coding sequence is TGTGCCAGCAGTTACTCGAGTAAAGGGAACACTGAAGCTTTCTTT.

The CDR3 region has the DNA TGCAGCGTCCGGGGGTTGCCCACCGGGGAGCTGTTTTTT. It yields the protein CSVRGLPTGELFF. J is TRBJ2-2 and V is TRBV29-1, with D possibly TRBD2 on 6 matching bases. The length of the CDR3 is 13 residues. V was trimmed by 6 bases and J by 4 bases, leaving 12 bases between them. Germline V gene data show CDR1 as SQVTM and CDR2 as ANQGSEA.

This clone came up once. This rearrangement joins TRBV1 to TRBJ2-5; the table's D call, TRBD2, was not checked against the DNA. TRBV1 corresponds to a pseudogene. The CDR3 covers 14 residues. The CDR3 DNA is TGCACCAGCAGCCAAGTTACACTAGCACGGACCCAGTACTTC. It encodes CTSSQVTLARTQYF.

The chain joins TRBV30 to TRBJ2-2; D not resolved. V lost 0 bases, J lost 6 bases, and 8 bases lay in between. The germline CDR1 and CDR2 sequences are GTSNPN and SVGIG (reference sequence). The CDR3 consists of 13 residues. The CDR3 bases are TGTGCCTGGAGTGTGACGGACGCCGGGGAGCTGTTTTTT. Translation: CAWSVTDAGELFF.

This clone came up a few times. The genes are TRBV27 and TRBJ1-5, with D perhaps matching TRBD1 (5 bases). Germline CDR1 is MNHEY and CDR2 is SMNVEV (reference sequence). This CDR3 comprises 13 residues. The V gene lost 4 bases and the J gene lost 2 bases, with 6 bases spanning the gap. CDR3 amino acids: CASSWGGNQPQHF. The CDR3 DNA reads as TGTGCCAGCAGTTGGGGGGGCAATCAGCCCCAGCATTTT.

In its sample, this clone was seen a few times. The chain uses TRBV9 and TRBJ1-1; weak D call: TRBD1 (6 bases). CDR1 and CDR2 from the germline V gene are SGDLS and YYNGEE. Trimming removed 3 bases at V and 1 base at J, with 13 bases between. The CDR3 loop spans 15 amino acids. The CDR3: CASSGSGASNTEAFF. Here the CDR3 DNA reads TGTGCCAGCAGCGGATCAGGGGCCTCGAACACTGAAGCTTTCTTT.

This chain links TRBV15 with TRBJ2-2; D is ambiguous. Trimming took off 0 bases at V and 3 bases at J, with 8 bases between the two ends. The CDR3 runs 15 residues. Per the germline V gene, CDR1 is LNHNV and CDR2 is YYDKDF (reference sequence). CDR3 protein: CATSRDDTDTGELFF. The CDR3 DNA is TGTGCCACCAGCAGAGATGACACGGACACCGGGGAGCTGTTTTTT.

This clone occurred a few times. The chain uses TRBV11-2 and TRBJ2-3; tentative D call: TRBD1 (5 bases). The CDR3 contains 16 residues. The germline V and J ends were trimmed by 5 bases and 0 bases, with 15 bases remaining between them. The germline V gene has CDR1 SGHAT and CDR2 FQNNGV. CDR3 residues: CASSRQGRVSTDTQYF. CDR3 nucleotide sequence: TGTGCCAGCAGCCGGCAAGGCAGGGTTAGCACAGATACGCAGTATTTT.

The chain recombines TRBV2 with TRBJ1-1; TRBD1 aligns across 7 bases. The V and J ends lost 5 bases and 0 bases, in that order; junction bases with no gene match: 3. Germline values: CDR1 SNHLY, CDR2 FYNNEI. The CDR3 is made up of 14 amino acids. The CDR3, as DNA: TGTGCCAGCAGTCGGGACAGCTTGAACACTGAAGCTTTCTTT. Residues: CASSRDSLNTEAFF.

V usage is TRBV29-1 and J usage is TRBJ1-1, with TRBD1 identical over 8 bases. The germline gives CDR1 SQVTM, CDR2 ANQGSEA. Germline trimming cut 5 bases from V and 6 bases from J; bases unmatched to any gene: 5. This CDR3 comprises 12 residues. The CDR3 coding sequence is TGCAGCGTTTTCGGACAGGGTGCTGAAGCTTTCTTT. This translates into CSVFGQGAEAFF.

This clone was seen more than once but under ten times. J is TRBJ2-3 and V is TRBV29-1; D remains unclear. The ends were cut back, 0 bases at V and 2 bases at J, with 9 bases in the middle. The CDR3 has 14 amino acids. Germline CDR1 SQVTM, CDR2 ANQGSEA. CDR3 sequence reads: CSVEDSMATDTQYF. In nucleotides, the CDR3 is TGCAGCGTTGAAGACTCCATGGCCACAGATACGCAGTATTTT.

The genes are TRBV30 and TRBJ1-2; no definite D call. Germline V CDR1 and CDR2: GTSNPN, SVGIG (reference sequence). Trimming removed 7 bases at V and 2 bases at J, with 5 bases between. CDR3 size: 10 residues. The CDR3 sequence: CALMNYGYTF. The CDR3 region has the DNA TGTGCCTTAATGAACTATGGCTACACCTTC.

This chain uses TRBV5-1 with TRBJ2-7; possible D gene TRBD2, 5 bases. V was pared by 9 bases and J by 2 bases, with 15 bases between. There are 13 residues in the CDR3. The germline V gene encodes CDR1 SGHRS and CDR2 YFSETQ. CDR3 nucleotide sequence: TGCGCCAACCAGGAGGACTTAACCTACGAGCAGTACTTC. Protein sequence: CANQEDLTYEQYF.

This chain links TRBV29-1 with TRBJ2-7, with TRBD2 matching over 10 bases. J was trimmed by 0 bases and V by 1 base; bases with no gene match: 3. Germline CDR1 SQVTM, CDR2 ANQGSEA. This CDR3 spans 15 amino acids. The CDR3 coding sequence is TGCAGCGTTGAAGGGGGGACTAGCGTCTCCTACGAGCAGTACTTC. Protein: CSVEGGTSVSYEQYF.

Only a few counts were recorded for this clone. CDR3 bases: TGCAGCGTTTTAGGGAATTCTGGAAACACCATATATTTT. This sequence encodes CSVLGNSGNTIYF. This chain uses TRBV29-1 with TRBJ1-3; D not resolved. This CDR3 spans 13 amino acids. The germline gives CDR1 SQVTM, CDR2 ANQGSEA. The V end was cut by 5 bases, the J end by 1 base, with 9 bases between. Combining the CDR3 with reference TRBV29-1 and TRBJ1-3 gives the whole variable domain SAVISQKPSRDICQRGTSLTIQCQVDSQVTMMFWYRQQPGQSLTLIATANQGSEATYESGFVIDKFPISRPNLTFSTLTVSNMSPEDSSIYLCSVLGNSGNTIYFGEGSWLTVV.

The chain carries TRBV7-8 and TRBJ1-2; D is ambiguous. Trimming left V 3 bases short and J 0 bases short, with 11 bases between. The germline V gene has CDR1 SGHVS and CDR2 FQNEAQ. The CDR3 runs 15 residues. The CDR3 DNA is TGTGCCAGCAGCTTGAGGAACACAGCTAACTATGGCTACACCTTC. Protein sequence: CASSLRNTANYGYTF.